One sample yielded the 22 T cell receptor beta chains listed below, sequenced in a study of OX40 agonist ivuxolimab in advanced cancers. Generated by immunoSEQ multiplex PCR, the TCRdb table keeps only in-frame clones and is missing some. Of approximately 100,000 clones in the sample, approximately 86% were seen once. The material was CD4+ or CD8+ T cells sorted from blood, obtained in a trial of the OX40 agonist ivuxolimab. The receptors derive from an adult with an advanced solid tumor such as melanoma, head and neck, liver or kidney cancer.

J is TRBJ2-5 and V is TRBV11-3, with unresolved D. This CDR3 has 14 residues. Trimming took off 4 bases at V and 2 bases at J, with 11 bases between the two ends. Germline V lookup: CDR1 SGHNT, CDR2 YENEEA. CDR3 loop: CASSSRDSQETQYF. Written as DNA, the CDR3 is TGTGCCAGCAGCTCTAGGGATTCGCAAGAGACCCAGTACTTC.

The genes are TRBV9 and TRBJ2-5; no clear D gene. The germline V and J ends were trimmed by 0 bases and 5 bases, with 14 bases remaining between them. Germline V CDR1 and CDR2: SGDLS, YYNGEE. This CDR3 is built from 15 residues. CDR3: CASSVGGSLGETQYF. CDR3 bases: TGTGCCAGCAGCGTAGGTGGAAGCTTGGGGGAGACCCAGTACTTC.

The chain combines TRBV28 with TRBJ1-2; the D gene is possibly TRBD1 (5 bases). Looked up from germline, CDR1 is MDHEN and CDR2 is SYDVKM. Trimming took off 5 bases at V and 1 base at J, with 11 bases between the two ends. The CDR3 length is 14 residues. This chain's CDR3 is CASSLPTDNYGYTF. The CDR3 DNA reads TGTGCCAGCAGTCTACCGACAGATAACTATGGCTACACCTTC.

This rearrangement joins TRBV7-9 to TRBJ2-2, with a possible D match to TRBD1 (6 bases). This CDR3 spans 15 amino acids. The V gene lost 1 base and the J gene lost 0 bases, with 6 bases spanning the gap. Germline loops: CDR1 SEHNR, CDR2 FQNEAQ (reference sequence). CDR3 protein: CASSLDRANTGELFF. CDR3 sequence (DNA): TGTGCCAGCAGCTTAGACAGGGCGAACACCGGGGAGCTGTTTTTT.

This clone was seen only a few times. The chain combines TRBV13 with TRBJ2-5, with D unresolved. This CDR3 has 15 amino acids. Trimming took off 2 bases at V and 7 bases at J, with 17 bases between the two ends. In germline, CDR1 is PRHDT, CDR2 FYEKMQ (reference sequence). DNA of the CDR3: TGTGCCAGCAGCTTATTCACCTCCCTCGGCGGGACCCAGTACTTC. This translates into CASSLFTSLGGTQYF.

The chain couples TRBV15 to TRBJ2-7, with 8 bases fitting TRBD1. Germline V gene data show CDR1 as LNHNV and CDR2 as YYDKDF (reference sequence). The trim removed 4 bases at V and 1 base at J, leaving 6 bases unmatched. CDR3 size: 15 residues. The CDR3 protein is CATSKGTGLSYEQYF. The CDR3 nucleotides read TGTGCCACCAGCAAGGGGACAGGTCTATCCTACGAGCAGTACTTC.

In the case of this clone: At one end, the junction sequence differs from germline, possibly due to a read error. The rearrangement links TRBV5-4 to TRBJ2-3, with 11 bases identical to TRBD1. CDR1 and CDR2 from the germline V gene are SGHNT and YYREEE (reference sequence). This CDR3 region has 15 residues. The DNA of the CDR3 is TGTGCCAGCAGTTTGGCGGGACAGGGGGCAGATACGCAGTATTTT. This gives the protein CASSLAGQGADTQYF.

The CDR3 is CASSFASSTYNEQFF. DNA for the CDR3: TGTGCCAGCAGCTTTGCTAGCTCGACCTACAATGAGCAGTTCTTC. J is TRBJ2-1 and V is TRBV5-4; possibly TRBD2 for D (5 bases). Germline V gives CDR1 SGHNT, CDR2 YYREEE (reference sequence). The CDR3 covers 15 residues. The V end lost 2 bases, the J end lost 2 bases, and 11 bases lay between the germline ends.

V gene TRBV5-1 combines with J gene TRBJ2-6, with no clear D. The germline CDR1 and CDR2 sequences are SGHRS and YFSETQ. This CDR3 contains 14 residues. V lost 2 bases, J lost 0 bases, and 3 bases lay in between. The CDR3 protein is CASSLSSGANVLTF. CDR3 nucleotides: TGCGCCAGCAGCTTAAGCTCTGGGGCCAACGTCCTGACTTTC.

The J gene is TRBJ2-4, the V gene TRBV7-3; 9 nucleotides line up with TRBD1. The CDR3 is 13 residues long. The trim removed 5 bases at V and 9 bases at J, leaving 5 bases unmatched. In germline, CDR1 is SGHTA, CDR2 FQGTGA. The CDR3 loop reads CASSRTGEGIQYF. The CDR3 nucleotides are TGTGCCAGCAGCCGGACAGGGGAGGGCATTCAGTACTTC.

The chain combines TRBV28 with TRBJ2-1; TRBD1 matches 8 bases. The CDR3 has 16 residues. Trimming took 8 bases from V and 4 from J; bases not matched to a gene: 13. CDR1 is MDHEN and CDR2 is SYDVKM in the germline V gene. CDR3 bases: TGTGCCAGCCTTTCACCAGGGGGCAGGGATTACAATGAGCAGTTCTTC. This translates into CASLSPGGRDYNEQFF.

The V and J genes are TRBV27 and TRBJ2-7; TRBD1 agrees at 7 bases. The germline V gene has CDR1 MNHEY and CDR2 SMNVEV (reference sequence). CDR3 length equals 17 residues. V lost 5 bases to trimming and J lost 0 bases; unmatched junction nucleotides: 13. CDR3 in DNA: TGTGCCAGCAGTCCACGGACAGGCGACGACAGCTCCTACGAGCAGTACTTC. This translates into CASSPRTGDDSSYEQYF.

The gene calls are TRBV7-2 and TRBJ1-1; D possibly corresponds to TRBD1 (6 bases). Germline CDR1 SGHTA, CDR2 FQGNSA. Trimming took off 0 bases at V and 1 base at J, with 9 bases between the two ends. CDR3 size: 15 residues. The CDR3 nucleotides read TGTGCCAGCAGCTTAGCGTGGGGGCGGAACACTGAAGCTTTCTTT. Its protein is CASSLAWGRNTEAFF.

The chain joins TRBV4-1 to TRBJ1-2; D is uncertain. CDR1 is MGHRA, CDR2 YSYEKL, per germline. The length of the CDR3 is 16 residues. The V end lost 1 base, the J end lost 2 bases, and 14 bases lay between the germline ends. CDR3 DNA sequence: TGCGCCAGCAGCCAAGCCGACCCACAGAGAAACTATGGCTACACCTTC. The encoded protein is CASSQADPQRNYGYTF.

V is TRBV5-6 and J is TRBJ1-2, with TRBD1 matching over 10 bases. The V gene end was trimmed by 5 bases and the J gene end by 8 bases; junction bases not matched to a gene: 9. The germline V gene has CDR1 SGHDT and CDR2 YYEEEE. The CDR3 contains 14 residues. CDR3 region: CASRPPGTGVGYTF. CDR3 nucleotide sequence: TGTGCCAGCAGGCCACCCGGGACAGGGGTCGGCTACACCTTC.

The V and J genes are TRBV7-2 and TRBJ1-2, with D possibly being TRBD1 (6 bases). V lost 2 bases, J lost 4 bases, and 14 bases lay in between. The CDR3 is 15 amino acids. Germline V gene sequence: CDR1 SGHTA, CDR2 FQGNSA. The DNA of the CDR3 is TGTGCCAGCAGCTTATTGGGGGCGGGGGTCTATGGCTACACCTTC. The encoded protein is CASSLLGAGVYGYTF.

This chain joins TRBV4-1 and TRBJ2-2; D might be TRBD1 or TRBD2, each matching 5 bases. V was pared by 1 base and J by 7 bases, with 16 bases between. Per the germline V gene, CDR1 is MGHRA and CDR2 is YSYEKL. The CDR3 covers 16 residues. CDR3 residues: CASSQVTRGLGGELFF. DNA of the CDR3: TGCGCCAGCAGCCAAGTTACGAGGGGTTTAGGCGGGGAGCTGTTTTTT.

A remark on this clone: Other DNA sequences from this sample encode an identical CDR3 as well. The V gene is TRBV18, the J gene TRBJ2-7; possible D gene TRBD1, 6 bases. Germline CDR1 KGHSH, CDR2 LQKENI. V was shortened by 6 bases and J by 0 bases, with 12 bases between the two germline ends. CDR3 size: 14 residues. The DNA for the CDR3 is TGTGCCAGCTCTACAGGGCCCAGCTCCTACGAGCAGTACTTC. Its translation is CASSTGPSSYEQYF. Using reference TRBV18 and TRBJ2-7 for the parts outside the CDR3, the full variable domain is NAGVMQNPRHLVRRRGQEARLRCSPMKGHSHVYWYRQLPEEGLKFMVYLQKENIIDESGMPKERFSAEFPKEGPSILRIQQVVRGDSAAYFCASSTGPSSYEQYFGPGTRLTVT.

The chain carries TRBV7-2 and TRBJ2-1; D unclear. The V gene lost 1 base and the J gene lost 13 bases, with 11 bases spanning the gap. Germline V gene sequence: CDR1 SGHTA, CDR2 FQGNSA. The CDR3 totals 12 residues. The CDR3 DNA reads TGTGCCAGCAGCTTAGACGCCTCGCGTCAGTTCTTC. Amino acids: CASSLDASRQFF.

The CDR3 sequence is CASSLSAGAGGYTF. The CDR3 DNA reads TGTGCCAGCAGTTTATCCGCAGGGGCCGGCGGCTACACCTTC. The gene calls are TRBV28 and TRBJ1-2; perhaps TRBD1 as D (6 bases). The CDR3 is 14 amino acids. Trimming cost V 1 base and J 8 bases, with 14 bases left between them. CDR1 and CDR2 from the germline V gene are MDHEN and SYDVKM.

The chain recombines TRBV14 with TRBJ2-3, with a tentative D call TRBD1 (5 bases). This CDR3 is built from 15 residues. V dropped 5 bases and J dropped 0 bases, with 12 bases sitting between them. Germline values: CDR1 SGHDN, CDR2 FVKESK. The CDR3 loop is CASSYRFTSTDTQYF. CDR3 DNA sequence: TGTGCCAGCAGCTACAGGTTTACTAGCACAGATACGCAGTATTTT.

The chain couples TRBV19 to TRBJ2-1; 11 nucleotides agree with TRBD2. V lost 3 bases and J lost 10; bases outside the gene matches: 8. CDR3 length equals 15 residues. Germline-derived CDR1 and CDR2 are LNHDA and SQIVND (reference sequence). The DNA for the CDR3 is TGTGCCAGTAGTATTTTAGCGGGAGGGCCAGAGGAGCAGTTCTTC. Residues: CASSILAGGPEEQFF.